These 24 T cell receptor beta chains were sequenced from one sample in a study of blood T cell repertoires in COVID-19. Sequencing used immunoSEQ multiplex PCR; TCRdb keeps in-frame clones, though not all of them. This table holds 150,000 to 200,000 clones, 88% found once. Specimen: PBMCs or T cells enriched from blood (not recorded which). The receptors come from a woman aged 18-30 years who had recovered from COVID-19.

The chain is built from TRBV10-1 and TRBJ1-1; no definite D call. V dropped 5 bases and J dropped 12 bases, with 19 bases sitting between them. Germline CDR1 is WNHNN and CDR2 is SYGVQD (reference sequence). The CDR3 runs to 13 residues. The CDR3 region has the DNA TGCGCCAGCAGTTATGGGAGCGGTACAGAAACTTTCTTT. This gives the protein CASSYGSGTETFF.

The chain joins TRBV12-5 to TRBJ1-4; 9 bases are shared with TRBD1. Per the germline V gene, CDR1 is LGHNT and CDR2 is FRNRAP. The CDR3 contains 17 residues. J gave up 0 bases and V 6 bases, and 8 bases lay outside the gene matches. The CDR3 sequence: CASGPDRGRATNEKLFF. The DNA for the CDR3 is TGTGCTAGTGGCCCTGACAGGGGGAGGGCAACTAATGAAAAACTGTTTTTT.

The chain couples TRBV2 to TRBJ2-7; TRBD1 matches at 10 bases. V gave up 6 bases and J gave up 9 bases; unmatched junction bases: 8. The V gene's germline CDR1 is SNHLY and CDR2 FYNNEI. The CDR3 length is 13 residues. This chain's CDR3 is CASRTGGLSRQYF. The CDR3 region has the DNA TGTGCCAGCAGGACAGGGGGCTTGTCAAGGCAGTACTTC. Variable domain in full (rest from reference TRBV2 and TRBJ2-7): EPEVTQTPSHQVTQMGQEVILRCVPISNHLYFYWYRQILGQKVEFLVSFYNNEISEKSEIFDDQFSVERPDGSNFTLKIRSTKLEDSAMYFCASRTGGLSRQYFGPGTRLTVT.

J is TRBJ2-7 and V is TRBV2; maybe TRBD1 (6 bases). This CDR3 has 11 amino acids. Germline CDR1 is SNHLY and CDR2 is FYNNEI. V was clipped by 8 bases and J by 2 bases, with 7 bases between them. CDR3 bases: TGTGCCAGCCGGGACACCTACGAGCAGTACTTC. Its protein product is CASRDTYEQYF.

For this clone: One junction end does not reproduce the germline sequence, and a read error may be involved. The chain is built from TRBV7-7 and TRBJ2-7; 9 bases align to TRBD2. The CDR3 contains 17 residues. From germline, CDR1 is SSHAT and CDR2 FNYEAQ (reference sequence). CDR3 amino acids: CASSLAPISGGSYEQYF. The CDR3 nucleotides are TGTGCTAGCAGCTTAGCCCCGATTAGCGGGGGCTCCTACGAGCAGTACTTC.

V is TRBV28 and J is TRBJ1-3; D uncertain. With 3 bases removed from V and 0 bases from J, the gap between germline ends came to 6 bases. Germline V gene lookup returns CDR1 MDHEN and CDR2 SYDVKM. The length of the CDR3 is 14 residues. CDR3 protein: CASSLGYSGNTIYF. The CDR3 DNA is TGTGCCAGCAGTTTGGGCTACTCTGGAAACACCATATATTTT.

Details on this clone: Germline and junction disagree at one end, which may indicate a read error. The rearrangement uses TRBV5-4 and TRBJ1-6; D might be TRBD1 (6 bases). The CDR3 consists of 13 residues. From germline, CDR1 is SGHNT and CDR2 YYREEE (reference sequence). CDR3 amino acids: CTSSLDSNSPLHF. The CDR3 DNA reads TGTACCAGCAGCTTGGACAGTAATTCACCCCTCCACTTT.

This chain uses TRBV28 with TRBJ1-2, with 7 bases identical to TRBD1. CDR1 is MDHEN and CDR2 is SYDVKM in the germline V gene. The CDR3 is made up of 13 amino acids. The CDR3 reads CATGQGGYYGYTF. Here the CDR3 DNA reads TGTGCGACAGGGCAAGGTGGTTACTATGGCTACACCTTC.

The chain employs TRBV28 and TRBJ2-3; D not resolved. Germline-derived CDR1 and CDR2 are MDHEN and SYDVKM. Trimming cost V 6 bases and J 4 bases, with 5 bases left between them. This CDR3 region has 11 residues. The CDR3 bases are TGTGCCAGCAGAGAGGCAGATACGCAGTATTTT. Protein: CASREADTQYF.

The J gene is TRBJ1-1, the V gene TRBV11-2; tentatively, D is TRBD1 (5 bases). Germline V gives CDR1 SGHAT, CDR2 FQNNGV. V was trimmed by 3 bases and J by 6 bases, leaving 11 bases between them. The CDR3 length is 13 residues. In DNA, the CDR3 is TGTGCCAGCAGCTTCGGGGGTTTGTCTGAAGCTTTCTTT. It encodes CASSFGGLSEAFF. Full variable domain (outside the CDR3, taken from reference TRBV11-2 and TRBJ1-1): EAGVAQSPRYKIIEKRQSVAFWCNPISGHATLYWYQQILGQGPKLLIQFQNNGVVDDSQLPKDRFSAERLKGVDSTLKIQPAKLEDSAVYLCASSFGGLSEAFFGQGTRLTVV.

The J gene is TRBJ1-4, the V gene TRBV21-1; the D call TRBD1 from the table was never checked on the DNA. TRBV21-1 is tagged as a pseudogene. The CDR3 covers 15 residues. The CDR3 coding sequence is TGTGCCAGCAGCAGACAGGGGCGAGCTAATGAAAAACTGTTTTTT. Its protein product is CASSRQGRANEKLFF.

This rearrangement joins TRBV24-1 to TRBJ2-7, with 8 bases aligning to TRBD1. There are 15 residues in the CDR3. V was pared by 5 bases and J by 2 bases, with 7 bases of the junction left unmatched. Germline-derived CDR1 and CDR2 are KGHDR and SFDVKD. The CDR3: CATSVGTGATYEQYF. The DNA for the CDR3 is TGTGCCACCAGTGTAGGGACAGGCGCGACCTACGAGCAGTACTTC.

The CDR3 spells CASSIGQEENTIYF. CDR3 sequence (DNA): TGTGCCAGCAGCATTGGACAGGAGGAAAACACCATATATTTT. J is TRBJ1-3 and V is TRBV6-5; 7 positions match TRBD1. The CDR3 length is 14 residues. V lost 6 bases and J lost 6; bases outside the gene matches: 8. Looked up from germline, CDR1 is MNHEY and CDR2 is SVGAGI.

This clone was seen more than once but under ten times. CDR3 protein: CASSQEVGAPNSPLHF. Here the CDR3 DNA reads TGCGCCAGCAGCCAAGAGGTAGGGGCACCTAATTCACCCCTCCACTTT. V is TRBV4-1 and J is TRBJ1-6, with D possibly being TRBD1 (5 bases). The V and J ends lost 0 bases and 6 bases respectively, with 12 bases between them. CDR3 length: 16 residues. CDR1 MGHRA and CDR2 YSYEKL come from the germline V gene.

This clone was counted between two and nine times. The CDR3 reads CASCRIYLFVTGRGEQYF. CDR3 DNA sequence: TGTGCCAGCTGTCGCATTTACCTTTTCGTGACAGGTCGCGGCGAGCAGTACTTC. The genes are TRBV6-6 and TRBJ2-7; maybe TRBD1 (6 bases). This CDR3 has 18 residues. Trimming stripped 8 bases from V and 6 bases from J, with 32 bases between. CDR1 is MNHNY and CDR2 is SVGAGI in the germline V gene (reference sequence).

The chain carries TRBV2 and TRBJ1-5, with TRBD1 matching over 9 bases. V gave up 7 bases and J gave up 2 bases; unmatched junction bases: 3. The CDR3 is 14 residues long. Germline lookup yields CDR1 SNHLY and CDR2 FYNNEI. In DNA form, the CDR3 reads TGTGCCAGCAAACGGACAGGGGGCAATCAGCCCCAGCATTTT. Translated, it gives CASKRTGGNQPQHF.

The chain joins TRBV5-6 to TRBJ1-2, with a possible D match to TRBD1 (5 bases). Germline CDR1 and CDR2: SGHDT and YYEEEE. The CDR3 covers 13 residues. Trimming removed 2 bases from V and 8 bases from J, with 13 bases in between. CDR3 in amino acids: CASSLMTADGYTF. The DNA of the CDR3 is TGTGCCAGCAGCTTAATGACAGCAGACGGCTACACCTTC.

The chain is built from TRBV2 and TRBJ1-3, with D unresolved. Germline CDR1 and CDR2: SNHLY and FYNNEI. Trimming removed 6 bases from V and 7 bases from J, with 13 bases in between. The CDR3 spans 13 residues. CDR3: CASSPNRENTIYF. The CDR3 DNA reads TGTGCCAGCAGCCCCAACCGGGAGAACACCATATATTTT.

This CDR3 is CASSSGQGYDHEQFF. The CDR3 nucleotides are TGTGCCAGCAGCTCGGGACAGGGGTATGATCATGAGCAGTTCTTC. This chain links TRBV11-3 with TRBJ2-1, with 10 bases matching TRBD1. The CDR3 runs 15 residues. From germline, CDR1 is SGHNT and CDR2 YENEEA. Trimming removed 4 bases from V and 8 bases from J; junction bases left unmatched: 8.

This rearrangement joins TRBV12-3 or TRBV12-4 to TRBJ1-2; maybe TRBD1 (5 bases). Trimming stripped 7 bases from V and 4 bases from J, with 13 bases between. The CDR3 loop spans 13 amino acids. CDR3 sequence reads: CASTLDTLYGYTF. The CDR3 nucleotides read TGTGCCAGCACCTTGGACACACTCTATGGCTACACCTTC.

This clone appeared a few times. Other DNA sequences in this sample translate to the same CDR3. The chain combines TRBV6-5 with TRBJ1-4, with D perhaps TRBD1 (5 bases). Germline-derived CDR1 and CDR2 are MNHEY and SVGAGI. The CDR3 extends over 14 amino acids. Trimming left V 6 bases short and J 0 bases short, with 8 bases between. The CDR3 DNA follows: TGTGCCAGCAGCTGGGGGGCAACTAATGAAAAACTGTTTTTT. Translating it yields CASSWGATNEKLFF.

V usage is TRBV28 and J usage is TRBJ1-2; possible D gene TRBD1, 5 bases. V lost 5 bases, J lost 1 base, and 11 bases lay in between. This CDR3 is 14 amino acids long. In germline, CDR1 is MDHEN, CDR2 SYDVKM. The CDR3 DNA sequence: TGTGCCAGCAGTATCACAGGAGATAACTATGGCTACACCTTC. Translated: CASSITGDNYGYTF.

The chain has TRBV5-6 and TRBJ2-7, with D possibly matching TRBD2 (7 bases). V lost 4 bases, J lost 3 bases, and 11 bases lay in between. The CDR3 has 13 residues. The germline V gene has CDR1 SGHDT and CDR2 YYEEEE. The CDR3 reads CASSPGGSYEQYF. CDR3 DNA: TGTGCCAGCAGCCCGGGGGGCAGCTACGAGCAGTACTTC.

In its sample, this clone was seen a few times. The genes are TRBV5-4 and TRBJ1-2; D is perhaps TRBD1 (6 bases). The CDR3 has 13 amino acids. Per germline, CDR1 SGHNT and CDR2 YYREEE (reference sequence). The V end was cut by 3 bases, the J end by 9 bases, with 15 bases between. CDR3 sequence reads: CASSWTSGASYTF. In DNA form, the CDR3 reads TGTGCCAGCAGCTGGACCTCAGGGGCCAGCTACACCTTC. The full variable domain, completed using reference TRBV5-4 and TRBJ1-2, is ETGVTQSPTHLIKTRGQQVTLRCSSQSGHNTVSWYQQALGQGPQFIFQYYREEENGRGNFPPRFSGLQFPNYSSELNVNALELDDSALYLCASSWTSGASYTFGSGTRLTVV.